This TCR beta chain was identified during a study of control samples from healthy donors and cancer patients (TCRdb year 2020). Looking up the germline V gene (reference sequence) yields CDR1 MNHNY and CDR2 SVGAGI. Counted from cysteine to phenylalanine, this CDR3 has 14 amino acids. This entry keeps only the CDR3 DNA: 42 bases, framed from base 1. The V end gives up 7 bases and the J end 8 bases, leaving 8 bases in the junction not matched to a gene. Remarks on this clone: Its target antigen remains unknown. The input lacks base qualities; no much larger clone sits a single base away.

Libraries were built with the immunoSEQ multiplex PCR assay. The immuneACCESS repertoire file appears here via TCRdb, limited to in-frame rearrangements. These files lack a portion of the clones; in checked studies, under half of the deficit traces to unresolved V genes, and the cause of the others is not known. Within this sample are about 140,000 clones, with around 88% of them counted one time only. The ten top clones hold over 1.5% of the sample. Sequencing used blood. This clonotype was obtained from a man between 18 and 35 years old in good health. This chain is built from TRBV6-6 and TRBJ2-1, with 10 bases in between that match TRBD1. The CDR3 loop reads CASISGTGDDEQFF. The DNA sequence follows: TGTGCCAGCATCTCCGGGACAGGGGACGATGAGCAGTTCTTC.